The rows below give T cell receptor beta chains drawn from one sample of a study of shared clonotypes between healthy human individuals. TCRdb's table, derived via immunoSEQ multiplex PCR, lists solely in-frame clones and lacks some. In the table there are around 990,000 clones, 77% of which are singletons. The sample comprised memory CD4+ T cells from PBMCs. These receptors were obtained from a man aged 18 to 30 in good health. Some clones in this sample may be carry-over from other donors' samples. CDR3s include the opening cysteine and the closing phenylalanine or tryptophan. The D gene is left open where the match is weak. Size is stated for part of the rows, as once, few or many counts, or as a class when the clone is expanded.

length,D,V,J,size,DNA,CDR3
12,-,TRBV28,TRBJ1-5,-,TGTGCCAGCAGCCCCGACGTCCGCCCCCAGCATTTT,CASSPDVRPQHF
20,TRBD1,TRBV5-3,TRBJ2-6,-,TGTGCCAGAAGCTTCCCCCGGGACAGCCGCAAGTTCGCCGGGGCCAACGTCCTGACTTTC,CARSFPRDSRKFAGANVLTF
18,-,TRBV28,TRBJ1-5,-,TGTGCCAGCAGTTCCATATGGACGAGGTCCTATAGCAATCAGCCCCAGCATTTT,CASSSIWTRSYSNQPQHF
15,-,TRBV27,TRBJ2-1,-,TGTGCCAGCAGTCTGTTTCCAAGCTCCTACAATGAGCAGTTCTTC,CASSLFPSSYNEQFF
13,-,TRBV6-4,TRBJ1-1,-,TGTGCCAGCAGTACTGAGGGAGGCACTGAAGCTTTCTTT,CASSTEGGTEAFF
13,-,TRBV28,TRBJ2-1,-,TGTGCCAGCAGTGCCCCGCCTCTCAATGAGCAGTTCTTC,CASSAPPLNEQFF
14,TRBD1,TRBV30,TRBJ1-1,-,TGTGACTGGAGTGACAGGGGGATGATCACTGAAGCTTTCTTT,CDWSDRGMITEAFF
15,-,TRBV5-4,TRBJ2-7,few,TGTGCCAGCAGCGAAAGGCAGGGCGACTCCTACGAGCAGTACTTC,CASSERQGDSYEQYF
14,-,TRBV27,TRBJ1-5,many,TGTGCCAGCAGACGGGCAGGGTGGAATCAGCCCCAGCATTTT,CASRRAGWNQPQHF
16,-,TRBV5-4,TRBJ2-5,many,TGTGCCAGCAGCCCTGGGGGCGGGCAGGGAAAAGAGACCCAGTACTTC,CASSPGGGQGKETQYF
13,-,TRBV28,TRBJ1-4,few,TGTGCCAGCAGTTCAACAGATTATACGAAACTGTTTTTT,CASSSTDYTKLFF
15,TRBD1,TRBV5-1,TRBJ1-4,-,TGCGCCAGCAGCGTAGGACAGGGAGTTTCTGAAAAACTGTTTTTT,CASSVGQGVSEKLFF
12,-,TRBV7-2,TRBJ1-4,-,TGTGCCAGCAGCTTAGTGGGGCGAAAACTGTTTTTT,CASSLVGRKLFF
19,TRBD1,TRBV4-1,TRBJ1-1,-,TGCGCCAGCAGCCAAACTATGGACAGGGGAAACTTAGAACAAGGTGAAGCTTTCTTT,CASSQTMDRGNLEQGEAFF
13,-,TRBV14,TRBJ2-3,-,TGTGCCAGCAGCCAGCTGAGCACAGATACGCAGTATTTT,CASSQLSTDTQYF
21,TRBD1,TRBV4-1,TRBJ2-1,-,TGCGCCAGCAGCCAAGAGGATTACGGCAGGGGGTTCTTAAGGTCCTACAATGAGCAGTTCTTC,CASSQEDYGRGFLRSYNEQFF
13,-,TRBV11-2,TRBJ2-7,-,TGTGCCAGCAGCTTAGGGGGGCGGGACGAGCAGTACTTC,CASSLGGRDEQYF
12,-,TRBV7-2,TRBJ2-7,-,TGTGCCAGCAGCTTAGTCCCCTACGAGCAGTACTTC,CASSLVPYEQYF
18,TRBD1,TRBV18,TRBJ1-2,-,TGTGCCAGCTCACGTATCATGCCCACGGAGACAGGGAGTGGTGGCTACACCTTC,CASSRIMPTETGSGGYTF
15,TRBD2,TRBV6-5,TRBJ2-2,-,TGTGCCAGCAGTTCCCTAGCGGGAGTATCCGGGGAGCTGTTTTTT,CASSSLAGVSGELFF
16,-,TRBV7-9,TRBJ2-1,-,TGTGCCAGCAGCTCCTTTTTAGGGGTCTCCAACAATGAGCAGTTCTTC,CASSSFLGVSNNEQFF
16,-,TRBV28,TRBJ2-1,-,TGTGCCAGCAGTACTCGTGGTCCCAGCTCCTACAATGAGCAGTTCTTC,CASSTRGPSSYNEQFF
15,-,TRBV11-3,TRBJ2-7,few,TGTGCCAGCAGCACAGGACGGGGAACCTCCTACGAGCAGTACTTC,CASSTGRGTSYEQYF